This TCR beta chain was captured by sequencing in a study of blood T cells in healthy people across ages (dated by TCRdb to between 2015 and 2017). Background for the entire study: In model experiments, template switching captured roughly one uniquely barcoded TCR beta cDNA molecule for every two T cells. Age-related changes in TCR beta repertoire diversity were measured in the study by deep sequencing normalized with unique cDNA molecular identifiers. The donors were split into four age groups: young (average around 15 years), middle-aged (around 40), aged (approximately 59) and long-lived (approximately 80). To avoid experimental bias, donors of different ages were spread randomly across the sequencing lanes. Two additional independent replicas of 1 million unique cDNA reads from the same blood draw were analyzed for two donors (one aged 18 to 29 and one aged 80 or older).

Library preparation used 5' RACE. Sequencer: Illumina HiSeq 2500. A second PCR of about 6 to 11 cycles was run with a J-beta primer mix and a sample-barcoded 5' primer. Each TCR beta cDNA molecule received a unique molecular identifier from a template-switch 5' adaptor carrying 12 random nucleotides. Each sample yielded at least 3 million CDR3-containing paired-end reads. All of the RNA was converted into first-strand cDNA using the Mint cDNA synthesis kit, with a TRBC-specific oligonucleotide serving as the primer. All cDNA was treated with uracil-DNA glycosylase and then went through a first 18-cycle PCR with the universal primers M1SS and BC2_uni_R. In the source study's methods: Normalization of each sample was performed by random selection of 1 million high-quality reads, each carrying a distinct molecular identifier. Reads with shared molecular identifiers were discarded instead of being binned into consensus sequences. MiTCR, run with a Q25 quality threshold and the strictest error-elimination algorithm, handled CDR3 identification, clonotype clustering and error correction. A nonparametric unseen species model with Euler transformation was used to estimate lower-bound total TCR beta diversity. In TCRdb, the public reads were trimmed at Q25 with fastp and aligned with MiXCR, with productive beta chains retained. Identical CDR3 protein sequences are pooled into one entry, listed with their most common genes and DNA. The V and J calls follow TCRdb's processing rather than the paper's. Within this sample are hundreds of thousands of distinct CDR3 sequences, with 35% to 50% of them counted one time only. Around 30% of the sample is in the top ten clones.

This clonotype was seen a few times. The antigen this receptor binds is unknown. Base qualities are not provided; no much larger clone lies one nucleotide away. The 40 or so donors, aged roughly 6 to 95 years, were systemically healthy Caucasian individuals from Russia. Each donor gave approximately 10 milliliters of peripheral blood, collected into EDTA-treated Vacutainer tubes. PBMCs were isolated by Ficoll-Paque density-gradient centrifugation, with at least 7 million obtained per sample. Total RNA, at least 5.5 micrograms per sample, was extracted from PBMCs with Trizol reagent. For every donor, flow cytometry on a PBMC aliquot measured the percentage of naive CD45RAhigh/CD27high T cells. From the cysteine through the phenylalanine, the CDR3 covers 14 amino acids. Just the 42-base CDR3 DNA is kept, in frame starting at base 1. Sequences SEHNR (CDR1) and FQNEAQ (CDR2) are obtained from the germline V gene (reference sequence). V was cut back by 3 bases and J by 5 bases, leaving a gap of 13 bases between them.

The study at large found these results: Observed TCR beta diversity per million T cells fell roughly linearly with age, and a significant reduction was already apparent by age roughly 40. Compared with the aged group, more naive CD4+ T cells, fewer expanded clones and increased TCR diversity were shown by the long-lived group, suggesting age selection. Because the CMV infection status of the donors was unknown, age-related changes in expanded clonotypes may potentially have been confounded. Estimates of total diversity from one million sequenced T cells were regarded as lower bounds and underestimates. Since profiling was done on bulk unsorted PBMCs, naive and antigen-experienced compartments could not be conclusively compared. Observed TCR beta diversity correlated strongly with the percentage of naive T cells measured by flow cytometry.

Sequenced sample: blood. The source of this sequence is a man older than 75 in good health. Rearrangement joined TRBV7-9 to TRBJ1-1, with no confident D gene call. The DNA sequence follows: TGTGCCAGCAGCTTCGTGAGGGCGGGTACTGAAGCTTTCTTT. It translates to CASSFVRAGTEAFF.